The sequence of this TCR beta chain was determined in a study of cytomegalovirus exposure and HLA in healthy donors. Study-wide points: Previous analysis showed most TCR beta V segments were productive about 87% or about 30% of the time.

A remark on this clone: Its antigen is currently unknown.

This CDR3 has 15 residues. CDR1 MGHDK and CDR2 SYGVNS come from the germline V gene. J lost 7 bases, V lost 4 bases, and 10 bases had no gene match. Use of 60 Vbeta and 13 Jbeta primers characterized the PCR. TCRdb keeps only in-frame clones here, not all; method: immunoSEQ multiplex PCR. The sample consists of tens of thousands of clones, roughly two thirds of them appearing once. The V gene is TRBV25-1, the J gene TRBJ1-1; 9 positions agree with TRBD1. This receptor was identified in a man aged 55 to 70 in good health and CMV-seropositive. Sequenced input: PBMCs. The CDR3 DNA reads TGTGCCAGCAGTGCAACCGGGACAGGGCTTGTTGAAGCTTTCTTT. It is translated as CASSATGTGLVEAFF. The complete variable domain, with remaining parts taken from reference TRBV25-1 and TRBJ1-1, reads EADIYQTPRYLVIGTGKKITLECSQTMGHDKMYWYQQDPGMELHLIHYSYGVNSTEKGDLSSESTVSRIRTEHFPLTLESARPSHTSQYLCASSATGTGLVEAFFGQGTRLTVV.